These 18 T cell receptor beta chains share one sample of origin, sequenced in a study of cytomegalovirus exposure and HLA in healthy donors. PCR involved 60 Vbeta and 13 Jbeta primers. The repertoire was sequenced with immunoSEQ multiplex PCR; TCRdb's copy has only in-frame clones and lacks some. Of approximately 82,000 clones in the sample, approximately 60% were seen once. What was sequenced was PBMCs. The receptors were gathered from a woman under 40 in good health and CMV-seropositive.

J is TRBJ2-3 and V is TRBV23-1; 8 nucleotides agree with TRBD1. TRBV23-1 is treated as an ORF (open reading frame) with a function not yet certain. V lost 9 bases and J lost 4; bases outside the gene matches: 9. The CDR3 extends over 14 amino acids. In nucleotides, the CDR3 is TGCGCCAGAAACTACAGGGGGTTCGCAGATACGCAGTATTTT. Protein product: CARNYRGFADTQYF.

The chain recombines TRBV28 with TRBJ1-2; 8 bases fit TRBD1. The CDR3 has 14 residues. Germline assignment: CDR1 MDHEN and CDR2 SYDVKM. V lost 4 bases to trimming and J lost 0 bases; unmatched junction nucleotides: 1. The CDR3 region is CASSSDRANYGYTF. As DNA, the CDR3 is TGTGCCAGCAGTTCGGACAGGGCTAACTATGGCTACACCTTC.

CDR3 residues: CAWNQGGRFTEAFF. CDR3 sequence (DNA): TGTGCCTGGAATCAGGGAGGGAGGTTCACTGAAGCTTTCTTT. The chain has TRBV30 and TRBJ1-1; tentatively, D is TRBD1 (5 bases). The CDR3 spans 14 residues. Germline-derived CDR1 and CDR2 are GTSNPN and SVGIG (reference sequence). Between the trimmed V and J ends, which lost 4 bases and 4 bases, there was a span of 16 bases.

The rearrangement uses TRBV4-1 and TRBJ2-1, with a weak D call TRBD2 (6 bases). Germline CDR1 reads MGHRA; CDR2 reads YSYEKL. CDR3 length: 16 residues. Between the trimmed V and J ends, which lost 1 base and 0 bases, there was a span of 10 bases. Here the CDR3 reads CASSQAGGYSYNEQFF. The DNA for the CDR3 is TGCGCCAGCAGCCAAGCTGGAGGGTACTCCTACAATGAGCAGTTCTTC.

This clone was seen a few times. V usage is TRBV6-1 and J usage is TRBJ1-2; D not resolved. V was cut by 4 bases and J by 8 bases, with 8 bases left in between. The CDR3 is 11 residues long. Germline CDR1 is MNHNS and CDR2 is SASEGT. In nucleotides, the CDR3 is TGTGCCAGCAGTGTACTGCGGGGCTACACCTTC. Translated, it gives CASSVLRGYTF.

This chain links TRBV21-1 with TRBJ2-5; the D call TRBD1 from the table was never checked on the DNA. TRBV21-1 represents a pseudogene. The CDR3 contains 20 residues. The CDR3 loop is CASSNRGTGGFQLLRETQYF. CDR3 in DNA: TGTGCCAGCAGCAACCGTGGGACAGGGGGATTCCAACTCTTAAGGGAGACCCAGTACTTC.

This clone turned up a few times. This rearrangement joins TRBV18 to TRBJ2-7; 8 bases line up with TRBD1. V gave up 2 bases and J gave up 0 bases; unmatched junction bases: 3. The CDR3 contains 15 residues. CDR1 is KGHSH and CDR2 is LQKENI in the germline V gene. The CDR3 nucleotides read TGTGCCAGCTCACCAAGGACAGGGAGCTCCTACGAGCAGTACTTC. Its protein product is CASSPRTGSSYEQYF.

The rearrangement joins TRBV30 to TRBJ2-6; D might be TRBD2 (7 bases). This CDR3 is 18 amino acids long. Germline CDR1 is GTSNPN and CDR2 is SVGIG (reference sequence). The ends were cut back, 1 base at V and 8 bases at J, with 24 bases in the middle. The CDR3 DNA reads TGTGCCTGGAGTGGAGGGTGGGGGGGCCCCATTAGGTCCAACGTCCTGACTTTC. It specifies CAWSGGWGGPIRSNVLTF.

This clone counts as medium-sized. This specimen includes other DNA sequences encoding the same CDR3. V gene TRBV6-1 combines with J gene TRBJ1-5, with D hard to call. The CDR3 contains 13 residues. The germline gives CDR1 MNHNS, CDR2 SASEGT. Deletions cut 6 bases from V and 0 bases from J, with 6 bases between. CDR3 sequence: CASRVDSNQPQHF. In DNA form, the CDR3 reads TGTGCCAGCAGGGTAGATAGCAATCAGCCCCAGCATTTT.

The chain has TRBV5-4 and TRBJ2-7; 12 bases match TRBD1. Losses at the gene ends were 0 bases for V and 9 bases for J; bases not matched to a gene: 7. This CDR3 is built from 15 residues. The V gene's germline CDR1 is SGHNT and CDR2 YYREEE (reference sequence). The CDR3 nucleotides are TGTGCCAGCAGCTTGGGGGGGACAGGGGGCGGGTGGCAGTACTTC. This gives the protein CASSLGGTGGGWQYF.

V and J are TRBV4-2 and TRBJ2-3, with TRBD2 identical over 13 bases. J lost 1 base, V lost 3 bases, and 19 bases had no gene match. Germline CDR1 is LGHNA and CDR2 is YNFKEQ. The CDR3 has 22 residues. In nucleotides, the CDR3 is TGTGCCAGCAGCCATCGGTCCCCCGGGACTAGCGGGGCCGAAGTGGGCACAGATACGCAGTATTTT. Translating gives CASSHRSPGTSGAEVGTDTQYF.

The chain couples TRBV5-6 to TRBJ1-4; D might be TRBD1 (5 bases). Germline V gene sequence: CDR1 SGHDT, CDR2 YYEEEE. Trimming stripped 2 bases from V and 8 bases from J, with 13 bases between. The CDR3 has 14 residues. The CDR3 DNA is TGTGCCAGCAGCTTTGGGCAGGGTGGAGAAAAACTGTTTTTT. This translates into CASSFGQGGEKLFF. The whole variable domain, remainder taken from reference TRBV5-6 and TRBJ1-4, is DAGVTQSPTHLIKTRGQQVTLRCSPKSGHDTVSWYQQALGQGPQFIFQYYEEEERQRGNFPDRFSGHQFPNYSSELNVNALLLGDSALYLCASSFGQGGEKLFFGSGTQLSVL.

The genes are TRBV10-3 and TRBJ2-1, with 13 bases lining up with TRBD2. CDR1 is ENHRY and CDR2 is SYGVKD in the germline V gene. V dropped 11 bases and J dropped 8; count of bases not matched to a gene: 6. The CDR3 sequence is 13 residues long. For the CDR3, the DNA is TGTGCCCTCGGGACTAGCGGGGCCTATGAGCAGTTCTTC. It codes for CALGTSGAYEQFF.

A remark on this clone: One end of the junction is discordant with germline, which a read error may explain. V gene TRBV7-3 combines with J gene TRBJ2-6; tentative D call: TRBD2 (5 bases). Germline lookup yields CDR1 SGHTA and CDR2 FQGTGA. The CDR3 contains 12 residues. Written as DNA, the CDR3 is TGTGCCAGCAGCGCCGGGGACAACGTCCTGACTTTC. As protein: CASSAGDNVLTF.

The chain links TRBV5-4 to TRBJ2-1; 7 bases are shared with TRBD1. The CDR3 has 16 amino acids. Germline trimming cut 3 bases from V and 0 bases from J; bases unmatched to any gene: 6. The germline V gene encodes CDR1 SGHNT and CDR2 YYREEE (reference sequence). The CDR3 DNA follows: TGTGCCAGCAGCTCGGGACAGCTGAGCTCCTACAATGAGCAGTTCTTC. Protein: CASSSGQLSSYNEQFF.

The chain combines TRBV11-2 with TRBJ2-2; D not resolved. CDR1 SGHAT and CDR2 FQNNGV come from the germline V gene. The CDR3 loop spans 16 amino acids. The germline V and J ends were trimmed by 3 bases and 1 base, with 12 bases remaining between them. The CDR3 reads CASSFVVLLNTGELFF. The CDR3 DNA reads as TGTGCCAGCAGCTTCGTCGTCCTCTTGAACACCGGGGAGCTGTTTTTT. Combining the CDR3 with reference TRBV11-2 and TRBJ2-2 gives the whole variable domain EAGVAQSPRYKIIEKRQSVAFWCNPISGHATLYWYQQILGQGPKLLIQFQNNGVVDDSQLPKDRFSAERLKGVDSTLKIQPAKLEDSAVYLCASSFVVLLNTGELFFGEGSRLTVL.

Here the CDR3 DNA reads TGCGCCAGCAGACTCGGGACTAGCGACTCCTACGAGCAGTACTTC. Translation gives CASRLGTSDSYEQYF. The V gene is TRBV5-1, the J gene TRBJ2-7; 10 bases match TRBD2. Trimming at V came to 5 bases and at J to 0 bases, leaving 5 bases not matched to a gene. The CDR3 has 15 amino acids. CDR1 and CDR2 (germline): SGHRS, YFSETQ.

The chain combines TRBV18 with TRBJ2-7; a weak D match, TRBD2 (5 bases). Trimming stripped 3 bases from V and 3 bases from J, with 9 bases between. Germline V CDR1 and CDR2: KGHSH, LQKENI. CDR3 length: 13 residues. The CDR3 reads CASSPRTYYEQYF. CDR3 nucleotide sequence: TGTGCCAGCTCACCCCGGACTTACTACGAGCAGTACTTC.